These 17 T cell receptor beta chains were all obtained from the same sample, sequenced in a study of cytomegalovirus exposure and HLA in healthy donors. Vbeta (60) and Jbeta (13) primers were used in the PCR. Produced via immunoSEQ multiplex PCR; TCRdb's table is partial and in-frame only. The table shows more than 85,000 clones, with 76% occurring only once. Sequencing was performed on PBMCs. These receptor sequences come from a man aged 25 to 40 in good health and CMV-seropositive.

This clone appeared a single time. The CDR3 coding sequence is TGTGCCAGCAGCCCGGACAGGACCCGCGCGTGGGAGCAGTACTTC. Translated, it gives CASSPDRTRAWEQYF. The rearrangement joins TRBV13 to TRBJ2-7; 7 nucleotides agree with TRBD1. Germline CDR1 and CDR2: PRHDT and FYEKMQ (reference sequence). The trim removed 5 bases at V and 7 bases at J, leaving 14 bases unmatched. This CDR3 comprises 15 residues.

This chain joins TRBV27 and TRBJ2-7; D possibly corresponds to TRBD1 (6 bases). Trimming removed 5 bases from V and 2 bases from J, with 13 bases in between. The length of the CDR3 is 14 residues. The germline CDR1 and CDR2 sequences are MNHEY and SMNVEV (reference sequence). CDR3 amino acids: CASSPTGFPYEQYF. In DNA form, the CDR3 reads TGTGCCAGCAGTCCAACAGGGTTCCCCTACGAGCAGTACTTC.

V and J are TRBV4-3 and TRBJ1-4, with 7 bases that match TRBD1. Trimming removed 0 bases from V and 7 bases from J; junction bases left unmatched: 8. CDR3 length: 16 residues. From germline, CDR1 is LGHNA and CDR2 YSLEER. This CDR3 is CASSQEVAGGLEKLFF. In DNA form, the CDR3 reads TGCGCCAGCAGCCAAGAGGTGGCAGGGGGACTTGAAAAACTGTTTTTT.

The CDR3 bases are TGTGCCAGCAGCCCCGATAGCGGGGGGGCCCACGAGCAGTTCTTC. It is translated as CASSPDSGGAHEQFF. The chain employs TRBV7-2 and TRBJ2-1, with 11 bases that match TRBD2. The junction had 10 bases not matched to a gene; V was cut back by 5 bases and J by 10 bases. The CDR3 sequence is 15 residues long. Germline V gene lookup returns CDR1 SGHTA and CDR2 FQGNSA.

The V call is TRBV5-1, the J call TRBJ2-1, with a weak D call TRBD2 (5 bases). V was shortened by 1 base and J by 6 bases, with 11 bases between the two germline ends. The CDR3 length is 14 residues. The germline V gene encodes CDR1 SGHRS and CDR2 YFSETQ. In DNA form, the CDR3 reads TGCGCCAGCAGCTTGACCCCGGGGAGCAATGAGCAGTTCTTC. Translation gives CASSLTPGSNEQFF.

CDR3 residues: CASSLGQLQETQYF. The CDR3 DNA is TGTGCCAGCAGCTTGGGGCAGCTCCAAGAGACCCAGTACTTC. J is TRBJ2-5 and V is TRBV7-6; tentatively, D is TRBD1 (5 bases). The germline CDR1 and CDR2 sequences are SGHVS and FNYEAQ. V was clipped by 3 bases and J by 1 base, with 9 bases between them. The CDR3 is 14 amino acids.

The V call is TRBV5-1, the J call TRBJ2-5; the match to TRBD2 covers 9 bases. The germline V gene encodes CDR1 SGHRS and CDR2 YFSETQ. The CDR3 sequence is 15 residues long. The trim removed 2 bases at V and 9 bases at J, leaving 11 bases unmatched. CDR3 coding DNA: TGCGCCAGCAGCTTTGGATCGGCTAGCGGGGAGTCCCAGTACTTC. Encoded protein: CASSFGSASGESQYF.

This chain uses TRBV7-2 with TRBJ1-1, with TRBD1 matching 11 bases. The CDR3 length is 16 residues. Germline assignment: CDR1 SGHTA and CDR2 FQGNSA. Trimming at V came to 0 bases and at J to 7 bases, leaving 7 bases not matched to a gene. The CDR3 sequence is CASSLAFRTGGNEAFF. CDR3 in DNA: TGTGCCAGCAGCTTAGCGTTTAGGACAGGGGGCAATGAAGCTTTCTTT.

The rearrangement links TRBV4-3 to TRBJ2-3, with 10 nucleotides matching TRBD2. The germline CDR1 and CDR2 sequences are LGHNA and YSLEER. The V gene end was trimmed by 1 base and the J gene end by 1 base; junction bases not matched to a gene: 5. CDR3 length: 17 residues. CDR3 nucleotide sequence: TGCGCCAGCAGCCAAGGGCTAGCGGGGGCCCGCACAGATACGCAGTATTTT. Translation gives CASSQGLAGARTDTQYF.

This clone was seen a handful of times. The chain combines TRBV1 with TRBJ2-3; whether TRBD1, the table's D call, matches the DNA was not checked. TRBV1 is recorded as a pseudogene. The CDR3 runs to 18 residues. The CDR3: CTSSQGPGTGYLSDTQYF. CDR3 coding DNA: TGCACCAGCAGCCAAGGCCCCGGGACAGGGTATTTGTCAGATACGCAGTATTTT.

In this sample, this clone turned up a few times. The chain links TRBV6-5 to TRBJ1-1; D is unclear. Germline CDR1 MNHEY, CDR2 SVGAGI. The CDR3 consists of 14 residues. Trimming pared 2 bases from V and 3 bases from J, leaving 10 bases between. This CDR3 is CASSYGGGDTEAFF. For the CDR3, the DNA is TGTGCCAGCAGTTACGGTGGAGGCGACACTGAAGCTTTCTTT.

The chain has TRBV5-6 and TRBJ2-2; perhaps TRBD2 as D (5 bases). Trimming left V 4 bases short and J 4 bases short, with 8 bases between. This CDR3 has 13 amino acids. Looked up from germline, CDR1 is SGHDT and CDR2 is YYEEEE. The CDR3 nucleotides are TGTGCCAGCAGCCGAACTAGCACCGGGGAGCTGTTTTTT. Protein product: CASSRTSTGELFF.

The CDR3 protein is CASRESNYGYTF. The CDR3 nucleotides read TGTGCCAGCAGGGAGTCCAACTATGGCTACACCTTC. The V and J genes are TRBV27 and TRBJ1-2, with D unclear. Germline lookup yields CDR1 MNHEY and CDR2 SMNVEV (reference sequence). The CDR3 has 12 amino acids. V was trimmed by 6 bases and J by 2 bases, leaving 7 bases between them.

This chain connects TRBV28 to TRBJ2-2; a possible D gene is TRBD2 (5 bases). The V and J ends lost 6 bases and 7 bases respectively, with 15 bases between them. The CDR3 has 14 amino acids. Germline CDR1 MDHEN, CDR2 SYDVKM. CDR3 region: CASRQLRVIGELFF. The CDR3 nucleotides are TGTGCCAGCAGACAACTGAGGGTCATCGGGGAGCTGTTTTTT. Full variable domain (outside the CDR3, taken from reference TRBV28 and TRBJ2-2): DVKVTQSSRYLVKRTGEKVFLECVQDMDHENMFWYRQDPGLGLRLIYFSYDVKMKEKGDIPEGYSVSREKKERFSLILESASTNQTSMYLCASRQLRVIGELFFGEGSRLTVL.

The V gene is TRBV13, the J gene TRBJ2-7, with 10 bases aligning to TRBD1. With 4 bases clipped from V and 0 bases from J, the junction kept 0 bases outside the gene matches. The length of the CDR3 is 14 residues. Germline V gives CDR1 PRHDT, CDR2 FYEKMQ (reference sequence). The CDR3 DNA follows: TGTGCCAGCAGCTGGACAGGGGGCTCCTACGAGCAGTACTTC. Translation: CASSWTGGSYEQYF.

The rearrangement uses TRBV6-5 and TRBJ2-5; TRBD2 agrees at 8 bases. In germline, CDR1 is MNHEY, CDR2 SVGAGI. J gave up 4 bases and V 2 bases, and 6 bases lay outside the gene matches. The CDR3 sequence is 15 residues long. CDR3 in DNA: TGTGCCAGCAGTTACCCCCCCCGGGGGGGAGAGACCCAGTACTTC. This gives the protein CASSYPPRGGETQYF.

CDR3 DNA: TGTGCCAGCAGCTTCCCGCAGACAGGAACCTCCTACGAGCAGTACTTC. Translated, it gives CASSFPQTGTSYEQYF. V gene TRBV7-2 combines with J gene TRBJ2-7, with a possible D match to TRBD1 (6 bases). CDR1 SGHTA and CDR2 FQGNSA come from the germline V gene. The V end was cut by 3 bases, the J end by 0 bases, with 15 bases between. The CDR3 length is 16 residues.